One sample yielded the 10 T cell receptor beta chains listed below, sequenced in a study of blood T cell repertoires in COVID-19. Using immunoSEQ multiplex PCR, the repertoire was profiled, and TCRdb retains in-frame clones only, with some absent. In the table there are fewer than 250,000 clones, approximately 90% of which are singletons. Sequencing used peripheral blood. The receptors shown here come from a man aged 45-65 years with COVID-19, enrolled during active disease.

This chain links TRBV11-1 with TRBJ2-1, with 11 bases lining up with TRBD2. V shed 5 bases and J 7 bases; nucleotides not matched to a gene: 10. The CDR3 contains 16 residues. Germline V lookup: CDR1 SGHAT, CDR2 FQDESV (reference sequence). DNA for the CDR3: TGTGCCAGCAGCCCAAATAGCGGGGGGGCGTGGAATGAGCAGTTCTTC. This translates into CASSPNSGGAWNEQFF.

The V and J genes are TRBV24-1 and TRBJ2-1; maybe TRBD2 (5 bases). This CDR3 contains 14 residues. From germline, CDR1 is KGHDR and CDR2 SFDVKD. Trimming left V 0 bases short and J 7 bases short, with 9 bases between. CDR3 region: CATSDLRDFNEQFF. CDR3 DNA sequence: TGTGCCACCAGTGATTTGCGGGATTTTAATGAGCAGTTCTTC.

V gene TRBV5-1 combines with J gene TRBJ2-1; 7 positions agree with TRBD2. The CDR3 is 14 amino acids. Trimming removed 2 bases from V and 10 bases from J; junction bases left unmatched: 9. The germline CDR1 and CDR2 sequences are SGHRS and YFSETQ. CDR3 loop: CASSFQRGEGEQFF. As DNA, the CDR3 is TGCGCCAGCAGCTTCCAGCGGGGAGAGGGGGAGCAGTTCTTC. The full variable domain, completed using reference TRBV5-1 and TRBJ2-1, is KAGVTQTPRYLIKTRGQQVTLSCSPISGHRSVSWYQQTPGQGLQFLFEYFSETQRNKGNFPGRFSGRQFSNSRSEMNVSTLELGDSALYLCASSFQRGEGEQFFGPGTRLTVL.

The chain recombines TRBV19 with TRBJ2-3; D might be TRBD2 (5 bases). The CDR3 runs 15 residues. CDR1 LNHDA and CDR2 SQIVND come from the germline V gene (reference sequence). V dropped 7 bases and J dropped 2 bases, with 16 bases sitting between them. The CDR3 bases are TGTGCCAGTACGGGGATGGCTAGCCTCACAGATACGCAGTATTTT. This encodes CASTGMASLTDTQYF.

J is TRBJ2-5 and V is TRBV7-9; 14 positions agree with TRBD2. The CDR3 extends over 16 amino acids. Per the germline V gene, CDR1 is SEHNR and CDR2 is FQNEAQ (reference sequence). V trimming: 5 bases; J trimming: 3 bases; junction bases outside the gene matches: 5. Here the CDR3 DNA reads TGTGCCAGCAGCACGGGACTAGCGGGAGTAGAAGAGACCCAGTACTTC. Its translation is CASSTGLAGVEETQYF.

This clone was seen just once. V usage is TRBV5-1 and J usage is TRBJ2-7, with TRBD2 matching 11 bases. Germline CDR1 reads SGHRS; CDR2 reads YFSETQ. The CDR3 is made up of 18 amino acids. J gave up 3 bases and V 0 bases, and 11 bases lay outside the gene matches. Written as DNA, the CDR3 is TGCGCCAGCAGCTTGGCCGGGACTAGCGGAAGGCCCATCTACGAGCAGTACTTC. Protein product: CASSLAGTSGRPIYEQYF.

V gene TRBV10-3 combines with J gene TRBJ2-4, with a tentative D call TRBD2 (5 bases). The CDR3 extends over 14 amino acids. CDR1 ENHRY and CDR2 SYGVKD come from the germline V gene. V was shortened by 11 bases and J by 2 bases, with 16 bases between the two germline ends. CDR3 sequence reads: CAPGGGDSKNIQYF. The CDR3, as DNA: TGTGCCCCCGGCGGAGGCGATTCCAAAAACATTCAGTACTTC.

This chain joins TRBV30 and TRBJ1-3; no firm D call. The CDR3 is 15 residues long. The V and J ends lost 3 bases and 0 bases respectively, with 12 bases between them. CDR1 and CDR2 from the germline V gene are GTSNPN and SVGIG (reference sequence). The CDR3 protein is CAWSLTVSSGNTIYF. The CDR3 DNA is TGTGCCTGGAGCCTCACAGTGAGCTCTGGAAACACCATATATTTT.

This clone was seen a few times. This rearrangement joins TRBV5-1 to TRBJ1-5, with D possibly TRBD1 on 6 matching bases. V shed 4 bases and J shed 6 bases, with 17 bases lying between them. There are 15 residues in the CDR3. CDR1 is SGHRS, CDR2 YFSETQ, per germline. CDR3 sequence: CASSPGGGDGQPQHF. The CDR3 DNA reads TGCGCCAGCAGCCCCGGAGGGGGGGACGGTCAGCCCCAGCATTTT. The full variable domain, rest sourced from reference TRBV5-1 and TRBJ1-5, is KAGVTQTPRYLIKTRGQQVTLSCSPISGHRSVSWYQQTPGQGLQFLFEYFSETQRNKGNFPGRFSGRQFSNSRSEMNVSTLELGDSALYLCASSPGGGDGQPQHFGDGTRLSIL.

The chain links TRBV7-6 to TRBJ1-4; 8 bases match TRBD1. This CDR3 is built from 16 residues. Germline V gives CDR1 SGHVS, CDR2 FNYEAQ. Trimming removed 3 bases from V and 13 bases from J; junction bases left unmatched: 16. DNA for the CDR3: TGTGCCAGCAGCTTGGGAGGACAGGGAAGTCCTTCCCCACTGTTTTTT. Its translation: CASSLGGQGSPSPLFF.